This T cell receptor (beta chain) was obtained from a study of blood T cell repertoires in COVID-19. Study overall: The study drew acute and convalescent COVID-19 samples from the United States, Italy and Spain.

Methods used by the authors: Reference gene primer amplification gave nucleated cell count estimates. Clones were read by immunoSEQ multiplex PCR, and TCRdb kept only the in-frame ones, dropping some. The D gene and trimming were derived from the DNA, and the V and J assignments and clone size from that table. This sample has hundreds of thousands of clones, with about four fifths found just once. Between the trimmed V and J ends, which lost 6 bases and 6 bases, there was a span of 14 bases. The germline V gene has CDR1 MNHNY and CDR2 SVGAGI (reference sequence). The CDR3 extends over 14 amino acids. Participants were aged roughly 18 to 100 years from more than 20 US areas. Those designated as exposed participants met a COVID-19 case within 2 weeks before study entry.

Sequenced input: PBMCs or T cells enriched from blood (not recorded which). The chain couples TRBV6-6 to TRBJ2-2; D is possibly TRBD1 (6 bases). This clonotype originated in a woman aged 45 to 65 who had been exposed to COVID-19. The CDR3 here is CASRNTGSPGELFF. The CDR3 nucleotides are TGTGCCAGCAGAAATACAGGGAGCCCCGGGGAGCTGTTTTTT.